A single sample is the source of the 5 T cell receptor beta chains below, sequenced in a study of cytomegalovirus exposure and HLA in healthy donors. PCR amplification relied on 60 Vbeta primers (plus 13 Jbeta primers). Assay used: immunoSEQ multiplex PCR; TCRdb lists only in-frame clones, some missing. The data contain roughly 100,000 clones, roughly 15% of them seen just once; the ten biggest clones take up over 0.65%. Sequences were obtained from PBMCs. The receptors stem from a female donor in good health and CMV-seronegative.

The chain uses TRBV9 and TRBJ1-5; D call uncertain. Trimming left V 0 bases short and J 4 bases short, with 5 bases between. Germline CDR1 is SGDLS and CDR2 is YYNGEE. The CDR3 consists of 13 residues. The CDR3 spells CASSVEPNQPQHF. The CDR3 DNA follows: TGTGCCAGCAGCGTAGAGCCAAATCAGCCCCAGCATTTT.

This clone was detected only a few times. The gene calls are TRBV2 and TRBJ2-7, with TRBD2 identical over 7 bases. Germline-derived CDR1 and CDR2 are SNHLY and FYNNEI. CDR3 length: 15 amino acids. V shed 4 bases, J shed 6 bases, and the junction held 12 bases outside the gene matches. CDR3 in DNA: TGTGCCAGCAGTGGATCACTAGAGGGAGGGGCCGAGCAGTACTTC. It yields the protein CASSGSLEGGAEQYF.

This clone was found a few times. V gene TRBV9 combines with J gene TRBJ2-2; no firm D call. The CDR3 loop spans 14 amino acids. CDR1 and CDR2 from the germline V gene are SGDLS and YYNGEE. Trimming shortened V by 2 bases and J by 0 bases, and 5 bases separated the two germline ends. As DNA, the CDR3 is TGTGCCAGCAGCGTTAGTGCGAACACCGGGGAGCTGTTTTTT. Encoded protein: CASSVSANTGELFF.

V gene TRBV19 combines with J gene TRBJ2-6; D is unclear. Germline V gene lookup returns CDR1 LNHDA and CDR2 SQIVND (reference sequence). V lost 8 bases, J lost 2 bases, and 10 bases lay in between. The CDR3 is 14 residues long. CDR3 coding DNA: TGTGCCAGTCTCGGGTATCCTGGGGCCAACGTCCTGACTTTC. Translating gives CASLGYPGANVLTF.

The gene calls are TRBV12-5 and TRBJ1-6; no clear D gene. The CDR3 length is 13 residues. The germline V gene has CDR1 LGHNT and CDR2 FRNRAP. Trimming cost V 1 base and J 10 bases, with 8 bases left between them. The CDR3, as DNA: TGTGCTAGTGGTTTGGGTGGGCGCTCACCCCTCCACTTT. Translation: CASGLGGRSPLHF.